One sample yielded the 18 T cell receptor beta chains listed below, sequenced in a study of blood T cell repertoires in COVID-19. The data were produced by immunoSEQ multiplex PCR, yet TCRdb's version contains in-frame clones alone and is incomplete. Of 80,000 to 100,000 clones in the sample, approximately 91% were seen once. The sample taken for sequencing was peripheral blood. The receptor set was obtained from a human donor with active COVID-19. The donor label of this sample is uncertain.

This chain joins TRBV12-3 or TRBV12-4 and TRBJ2-1; 7 bases agree with TRBD2. V lost 6 bases, J lost 10 bases, and 3 bases stayed unmatched. The CDR3 covers 11 residues. CDR3 residues: CASRTGLEQFF. The CDR3 coding sequence is TGTGCCAGCAGGACGGGACTAGAGCAGTTCTTC.

The J gene is TRBJ1-4, the V gene TRBV7-9; D gene unclear. Germline values: CDR1 SEHNR, CDR2 FQNEAQ (reference sequence). The CDR3 runs 12 residues. V was trimmed by 3 bases and J by 10 bases, leaving 9 bases between them. The CDR3 reads CASSFDEGKLFF. The CDR3 DNA reads TGTGCCAGCAGCTTCGACGAGGGAAAACTGTTTTTT. The variable domain in full, with the rest retrieved from reference TRBV7-9 and TRBJ1-4, is DTGVSQNPRHKITKRGQNVTFRCDPISEHNRLYWYRQTLGQGPEFLTYFQNEAQLEKSRLLSDRFSAERPKGSFSTLEIQRTEQGDSAMYLCASSFDEGKLFFGSGTQLSVL.

The V gene is TRBV6-6, the J gene TRBJ2-5, with D perhaps TRBD2 (7 bases). V lost 4 bases and J lost 3, with 15 bases in between. There are 15 residues in the CDR3. The germline CDR1 and CDR2 sequences are MNHNY and SVGAGI (reference sequence). The CDR3 DNA is TGTGCCAGCAGTTTCCCGGGGGGCCTGAAAGAGACCCAGTACTTC. Translation: CASSFPGGLKETQYF.

This clone was picked up one time. This chain connects TRBV2 to TRBJ1-1; a weak D match, TRBD1 (6 bases). CDR1 is SNHLY, CDR2 FYNNEI, per germline. The CDR3 loop spans 14 amino acids. With 6 bases removed from V and 1 base from J, the gap between germline ends came to 12 bases. This CDR3 is CASRGTRRNTEAFF. Written as DNA, the CDR3 is TGTGCCAGCAGGGGGACAAGGCGGAACACTGAAGCTTTCTTT.

The chain couples TRBV10-3 to TRBJ2-3; TRBD2 matches at 7 bases. The CDR3 has 12 amino acids. V dropped 10 bases and J dropped 1; count of bases not matched to a gene: 2. Germline loops: CDR1 ENHRY, CDR2 SYGVKD. CDR3 sequence (DNA): TGTGCCACGGGGAGGGGCACAGATACGCAGTATTTT. This encodes CATGRGTDTQYF.

J is TRBJ2-3 and V is TRBV4-3, with 8 nucleotides matching TRBD2. V shed 5 bases and J 1 base; nucleotides not matched to a gene: 5. This CDR3 has 15 amino acids. The germline V gene encodes CDR1 LGHNA and CDR2 YSLEER. The CDR3 DNA sequence: TGCGCCAGCAGCGTAACTAGCGGCGGCACAGATACGCAGTATTTT. Protein sequence: CASSVTSGGTDTQYF.

This clone has a single count. CDR3 nucleotide sequence: TGTGCCAGCAGCTTAACTAGCGGGGGAGTGACAGATACGCAGTATTTT. It encodes CASSLTSGGVTDTQYF. The chain couples TRBV7-8 to TRBJ2-3, with TRBD2 matching 11 bases. In germline, CDR1 is SGHVS, CDR2 FQNEAQ. The ends lost 2 bases at V and 3 bases at J; junction bases unmatched: 4. This CDR3 region has 16 residues.

V usage is TRBV6-1 and J usage is TRBJ1-2; 7 nucleotides agree with TRBD1. V trimming: 3 bases; J trimming: 8 bases; junction bases outside the gene matches: 6. In germline, CDR1 is MNHNS, CDR2 SASEGT. This CDR3 comprises 13 residues. As DNA, the CDR3 is TGTGCCAGCAGTGAGACAGGGCAGGACGGCTACACCTTC. Its translation is CASSETGQDGYTF.

The chain carries TRBV3-1 (or the pseudogene TRBV3-2) and TRBJ2-5, with a weak D call TRBD1 (6 bases). Germline CDR1 and CDR2: LGHDT and YNNKEL (reference sequence). Trimming left V 0 bases short and J 1 base short, with 9 bases between. This CDR3 is 15 amino acids long. The CDR3 loop is CASSQEVGGQETQYF. The CDR3 nucleotides are TGTGCCAGCAGCCAAGAGGTAGGGGGCCAAGAGACCCAGTACTTC.

The chain employs TRBV6-5 and TRBJ1-5, with D perhaps matching TRBD1 (6 bases). Germline lookup yields CDR1 MNHEY and CDR2 SVGAGI. V was clipped by 6 bases and J by 3 bases, with 9 bases between them. There are 13 residues in the CDR3. The CDR3 loop reads CASRQGNNQPQHF. For the CDR3, the DNA is TGTGCCAGCAGGCAGGGGAACAATCAGCCCCAGCATTTT.

The V and J genes are TRBV7-2 and TRBJ1-1; D might be TRBD1 (6 bases). Germline assignment: CDR1 SGHTA and CDR2 FQGNSA. The CDR3 length is 15 residues. The V gene lost 4 bases and the J gene lost 1 base, with 13 bases spanning the gap. The CDR3, as DNA: TGTGCCAGCAGCTCCGGGCTGACAGGGAACACTGAAGCTTTCTTT. Translation: CASSSGLTGNTEAFF.

The genes are TRBV27 and TRBJ2-7, with D maybe TRBD2 (6 bases). Trimming took off 7 bases at V and 3 bases at J, with 19 bases between the two ends. This CDR3 has 15 residues. Germline V CDR1 and CDR2: MNHEY, SMNVEV (reference sequence). CDR3 bases: TGTGCCAGCATGCCGGGGCTAGCGCCTGACTACGAGCAGTACTTC. It codes for CASMPGLAPDYEQYF.

CDR3 in amino acids: CVRSHGQFSNQPQHF. The CDR3 region has the DNA TGTGTCAGAAGCCACGGACAGTTTAGCAATCAGCCCCAGCATTTT. The genes are TRBV7-5 and TRBJ1-5; TRBD1 was called by the table and not checked on the DNA. TRBV7-5 is a pseudogene locus. The CDR3 loop spans 15 amino acids.

The rearrangement links TRBV2 to TRBJ2-5, with TRBD1 matching over 8 bases. Germline loops: CDR1 SNHLY, CDR2 FYNNEI. Trimming cost V 11 bases and J 2 bases; bases outside gene matches: 7. This CDR3 has 13 residues. DNA of the CDR3: TGTGCCGGGAACTACAGGGGGCAAGAGACCCAGTACTTC. The encoded protein is CAGNYRGQETQYF.

The rearrangement uses TRBV7-3 and TRBJ2-1; D perhaps matches TRBD2 (6 bases). The CDR3 sequence is 16 residues long. V gave up 5 bases and J gave up 4 bases, with 18 bases separating them. The germline V gene has CDR1 SGHTA and CDR2 FQGTGA. CDR3 residues: CASSPTPGGVYNEQFF. The CDR3 DNA reads TGTGCCAGCAGCCCAACGCCCGGAGGGGTGTACAATGAGCAGTTCTTC.

This clone has just a few counts. The V and J genes are TRBV7-9 and TRBJ1-4; D unresolved. Trimming took 1 base from V and 5 from J, leaving 11 bases between them. The germline V gene encodes CDR1 SEHNR and CDR2 FQNEAQ (reference sequence). The CDR3 runs to 15 residues. The CDR3 DNA follows: TGTGCCAGCAGCTTAGTGGCGGAGGGCAATGAAAAACTGTTTTTT. Its protein product is CASSLVAEGNEKLFF.

The V call is TRBV2, the J call TRBJ1-5, with TRBD1 matching 7 bases. Germline-derived CDR1 and CDR2 are SNHLY and FYNNEI. The V and J ends lost 5 bases and 6 bases, in that order; junction bases with no gene match: 16. The CDR3 is 17 residues long. CDR3 DNA: TGTGCCAGCAGTCCTGGACAGGCCTGGGGGCAGAGTCAGCCCCAGCATTTT. Translated: CASSPGQAWGQSQPQHF. The full variable domain, in which reference TRBV2 and TRBJ1-5 provide the parts outside the CDR3, is EPEVTQTPSHQVTQMGQEVILRCVPISNHLYFYWYRQILGQKVEFLVSFYNNEISEKSEIFDDQFSVERPDGSNFTLKIRSTKLEDSAMYFCASSPGQAWGQSQPQHFGDGTRLSIL.

This chain links TRBV5-1 with TRBJ1-3, with TRBD1 matching 8 bases. The CDR3 is 15 amino acids. The germline gives CDR1 SGHRS, CDR2 YFSETQ. The junction had 4 bases not matched to a gene; V was cut back by 2 bases and J by 3 bases. The CDR3 here is CASSFGTGGGNTIYF. The DNA of the CDR3 is TGCGCCAGCAGCTTTGGAACAGGGGGTGGAAACACCATATATTTT.